This T cell receptor (beta chain) was identified in a study of cytomegalovirus exposure and HLA in healthy donors. Overall study results and limits: As immune exposure information, only CMV serostatus was available. Confirmation in vitro established that three CMV-associated chains were specific for CMV antigens.

Only one count was recorded for this clone. What it recognizes is unknown. This CDR3 is built from 12 residues. Trimming cost V 4 bases and J 2 bases; bases outside gene matches: 1. In germline, CDR1 is GTSNPN, CDR2 SVGIG (reference sequence). Donors consisted of healthy bone marrow donors. Both 60 Vbeta primers and 13 Jbeta primers went into the PCR. Profiled with immunoSEQ multiplex PCR; TCRdb holds only in-frame clones, not every one. Of approximately 190,000 clones listed, about four fifths are singletons. This clonotype originated in a man aged 35 to 55 in good health and CMV-seropositive. The sequenced material came from PBMCs. V and J are TRBV30 and TRBJ2-5; 7 bases are a match to TRBD2. The DNA of the CDR3 is TGTGCCTGGACTAGCGGACAAGAGACCCAGTACTTC. Its translation is CAWTSGQETQYF.